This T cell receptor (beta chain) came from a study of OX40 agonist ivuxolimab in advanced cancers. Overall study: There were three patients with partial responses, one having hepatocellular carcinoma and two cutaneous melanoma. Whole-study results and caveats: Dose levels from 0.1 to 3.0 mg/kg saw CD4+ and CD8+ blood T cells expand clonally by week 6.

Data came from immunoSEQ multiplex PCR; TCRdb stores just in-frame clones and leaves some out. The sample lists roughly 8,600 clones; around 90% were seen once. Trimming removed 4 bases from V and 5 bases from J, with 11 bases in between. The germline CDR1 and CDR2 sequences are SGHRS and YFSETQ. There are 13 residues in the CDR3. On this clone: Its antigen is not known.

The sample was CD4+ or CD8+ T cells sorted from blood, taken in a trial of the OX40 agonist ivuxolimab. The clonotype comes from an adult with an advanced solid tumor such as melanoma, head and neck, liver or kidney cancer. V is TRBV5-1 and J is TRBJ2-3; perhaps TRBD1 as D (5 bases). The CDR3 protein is CASSQGVEDTQYF. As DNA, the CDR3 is TGCGCCAGCAGCCAAGGGGTAGAAGATACGCAGTATTTT.